The rows below give T cell receptor beta chains drawn from one sample of a study of resident and recirculating memory T cells in vitiligo. TCRdb's table, derived via immunoSEQ multiplex PCR, lists solely in-frame clones and lacks some. Among 65,000 to 80,000 clones listed, just over 90% were seen once. The sequencing input was blood. The receptors were gathered from a male donor with vitiligo. Both conserved end residues are part of each CDR3. D genes are given only for firm matches. Clone sizes are given selectively: once, few, many, or a class where the clone is expanded.

d_call | j_call | v_call | clone_size | cdr3_nt | cdr3_aa
TRBD1 | TRBJ2-3 | TRBV28 | . | TGTGCCAGCGTCGGACAGGGAGGCTCTAGCACAGATACGCAGTATTTT | CASVGQGGSSTDTQYF
TRBD2 | TRBJ2-1 | TRBV10-3 | . | TGTGCCATCAGGGAGGGGACTAGCTTGAATGAGCAGTTCTTC | CAIREGTSLNEQFF
TRBD2 | TRBJ2-3 | TRBV9 | . | TGTGCCAGCAGCGTAGGGACTAGCGGGAGGGCCAGAACAGATACGCAGTATTTT | CASSVGTSGRARTDTQYF
. | TRBJ1-5 | TRBV9 | . | TGTGCCAGCTCAGTCAGGGACAATCAGCCCCAGCATTTT | CASSVRDNQPQHF
TRBD2 | TRBJ2-3 | TRBV7-8 | . | TGTGCCAGCAGCATAAGACTAGCGGGAGGGGCCGGGACAGATACGCAGTATTTT | CASSIRLAGGAGTDTQYF
TRBD1 | TRBJ1-2 | TRBV5-6 | . | TGTGCCAGCGGCGATACAGGGGGTAATGGCTACACCTTC | CASGDTGGNGYTF
TRBD2 | TRBJ2-3 | TRBV6-6 | . | TGTGCCAGCAGTTCTAGCGGGAATACGCAGTATTTT | CASSSSGNTQYF
. | TRBJ2-3 | TRBV7-3 | . | TGTGCCAGCAGCTTGGTCCCGGGGGTCCCAGATACGCAGTATTTT | CASSLVPGVPDTQYF
TRBD2 | TRBJ2-1 | TRBV9 | once | TGTGCCAGCAGCAGGGAGGGACTAGCGGGAGGGGTTCAGTTCTTC | CASSREGLAGGVQFF
TRBD1 | TRBJ2-3 | TRBV7-2 | . | TGTGCCAGCAGCCCCGCAACAGGGGCGGCAGATACGCAGTATTTT | CASSPATGAADTQYF
TRBD1 | TRBJ2-2 | TRBV11-2 | . | TGTGCCAGCAGCCGTATACAGGGGGCGGCTTACACCGGGGAGCTGTTTTTT | CASSRIQGAAYTGELFF
. | TRBJ1-2 | TRBV5-1 | . | TGCGCCAGCACCCCGAGCGGGGAGGGTGGCTACACCTTC | CASTPSGEGGYTF
TRBD1 | TRBJ2-2 | TRBV27 | . | TGTGCCAGCAGCCCGGGACAGGGTTACGGGGAGCTGTTTTTT | CASSPGQGYGELFF
. | TRBJ2-7 | TRBV21-1 | . | TGTGCCAGCGGAGACAGCGGGCCCTACGAGCAGTACTTC | CASGDSGPYEQYF
. | TRBJ2-1 | TRBV21-1 | . | TGTGCCCCCAGCCGGACTAGCGAGTACAATGAGCAGTTCTTC | CAPSRTSEYNEQFF
TRBD1 | TRBJ1-2 | TRBV13 | once | TGTGCCAGCAGCCTAGGACAGGGGTATGGCTACACCTTC | CASSLGQGYGYTF
. | TRBJ2-7 | TRBV7-9 | . | TGTGCCAGCAGCCCTCCATTCAGGGCAGGGTACGAGCAGTACTTC | CASSPPFRAGYEQYF
. | TRBJ2-1 | TRBV2 | . | TGTGCCAGCATTCCCGGGACTTCTTGGGGAGAGCAGTTCTTC | CASIPGTSWGEQFF
TRBD2 | TRBJ2-1 | TRBV11-2 | . | TGTGCCAGCAGCACCACTAGCGGGAGGGCAGGGGAGCAGTTCTTC | CASSTTSGRAGEQFF
. | TRBJ1-2 | TRBV2 | . | TGTGCCAGCAGTGAAGGTTTCCGCAAGCCCTATGGCTACACCTTC | CASSEGFRKPYGYTF
. | TRBJ2-1 | TRBV5-4 | . | TGTGCCAGCAGCCTAGAAACGAGTAGTTCCAGTGAGCAGTTCTTC | CASSLETSSSSEQFF
. | TRBJ1-4 | TRBV7-6 | . | TGTGCCAGCAGCCGGAGGGCAGGAGGGAATGAAAAACTGTTTTTT | CASSRRAGGNEKLFF
. | TRBJ2-5 | TRBV7-9 | . | TGTGCCAGCTTCCCCCTCGGCGGAGACGGAGAGACCCAGTACTTC | CASFPLGGDGETQYF
. | TRBJ2-3 | TRBV11-1 | . | TGTGCCAGCAGCGTCTGGGAGCGACGCACAGATACGCAGTATTTT | CASSVWERRTDTQYF
. | TRBJ1-1 | TRBV6-5 | . | TGTGCCAGCAGTTACTCGGAACGAGGGAACTATGAAGCTTTCTTT | CASSYSERGNYEAFF
. | TRBJ2-3 | TRBV28 | once | TGTGCCAGCAGCTGGACTGAATCTAGCACAGATACGCAGTATTTT | CASSWTESSTDTQYF
. | TRBJ1-3 | TRBV27 | . | TGTGCCAGCAGTACGGACAGTCGCGCTGGAAACACCATATATTTT | CASSTDSRAGNTIYF
TRBD2 | TRBJ2-7 | TRBV6-4 | . | TGTGCCAGCTCGTGGCGCTCCGGGACTAGTCGAGCGTCGCGCGAGCAGTACTTC | CASSWRSGTSRASREQYF
TRBD1 | TRBJ2-2 | TRBV5-1 | . | TGCGCCAGCAGCTGGGGACAGGGGGCGCAAGGGGAGCTGTTTTTT | CASSWGQGAQGELFF
TRBD1 | TRBJ2-3 | TRBV13 | . | TGTGCCAGCAGGACCATCGGGACAGGGGGCACGGCTACGCAGTATTTT | CASRTIGTGGTATQYF
TRBD2 | TRBJ2-7 | TRBV2 | . | TGTGCCAGCAGCCTAAACCCGGGACTAGCGGGAGTCGGGGCCTACGAGCAGTACTTC | CASSLNPGLAGVGAYEQYF
TRBD2 | TRBJ2-2 | TRBV2 | . | TGTGCCAGCAGCCCCGGACTAGCGGGAGGAGGCACCGGGGAGCTGTTTTTT | CASSPGLAGGGTGELFF